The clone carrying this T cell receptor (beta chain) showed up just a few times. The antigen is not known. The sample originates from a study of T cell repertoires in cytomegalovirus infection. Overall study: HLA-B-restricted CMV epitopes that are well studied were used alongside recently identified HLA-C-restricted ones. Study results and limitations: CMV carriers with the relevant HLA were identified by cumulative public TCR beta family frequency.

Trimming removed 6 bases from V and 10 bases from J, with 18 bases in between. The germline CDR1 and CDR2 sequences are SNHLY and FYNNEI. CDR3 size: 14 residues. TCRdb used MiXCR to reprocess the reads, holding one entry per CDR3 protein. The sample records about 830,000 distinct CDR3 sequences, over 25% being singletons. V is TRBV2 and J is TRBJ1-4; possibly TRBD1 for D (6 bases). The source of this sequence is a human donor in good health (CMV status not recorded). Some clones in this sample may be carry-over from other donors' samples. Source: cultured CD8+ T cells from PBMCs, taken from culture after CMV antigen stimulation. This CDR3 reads CASREGQGTGKLFF. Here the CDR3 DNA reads TGTGCCAGCAGGGAGGGGCAGGGGACTGGAAAACTGTTTTTT.